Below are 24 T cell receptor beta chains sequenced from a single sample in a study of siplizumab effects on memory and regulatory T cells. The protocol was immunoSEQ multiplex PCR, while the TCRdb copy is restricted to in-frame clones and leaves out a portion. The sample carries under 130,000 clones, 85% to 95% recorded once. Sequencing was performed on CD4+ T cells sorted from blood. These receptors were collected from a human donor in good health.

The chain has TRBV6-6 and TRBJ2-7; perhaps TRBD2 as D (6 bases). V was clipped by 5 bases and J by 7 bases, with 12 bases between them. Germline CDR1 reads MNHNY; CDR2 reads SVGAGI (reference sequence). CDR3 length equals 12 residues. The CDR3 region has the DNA TGTGCCAGCAGTCACCTGGGGGGTGAGCAGTACTTC. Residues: CASSHLGGEQYF.

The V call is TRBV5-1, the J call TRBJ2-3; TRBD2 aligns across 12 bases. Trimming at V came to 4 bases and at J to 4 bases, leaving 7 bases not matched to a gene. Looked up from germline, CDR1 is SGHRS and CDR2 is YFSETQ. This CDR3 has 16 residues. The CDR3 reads CASSVAASGRADTQYF. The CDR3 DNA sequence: TGCGCCAGCAGCGTGGCGGCTAGCGGGAGGGCAGATACGCAGTATTTT.

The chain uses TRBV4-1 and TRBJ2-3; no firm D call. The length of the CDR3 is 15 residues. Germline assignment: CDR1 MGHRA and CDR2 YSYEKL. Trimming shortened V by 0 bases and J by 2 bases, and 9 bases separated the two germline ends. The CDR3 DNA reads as TGCGCCAGCAGCCAAGACCGGGTTGCCACAGATACGCAGTATTTT. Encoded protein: CASSQDRVATDTQYF.

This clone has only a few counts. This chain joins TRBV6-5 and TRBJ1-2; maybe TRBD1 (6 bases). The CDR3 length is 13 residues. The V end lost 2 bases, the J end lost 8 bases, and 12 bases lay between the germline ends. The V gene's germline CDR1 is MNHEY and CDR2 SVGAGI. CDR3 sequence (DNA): TGTGCCAGCAGTTACCTGGGGGCGGGAGGCTACACCTTC. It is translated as CASSYLGAGGYTF.

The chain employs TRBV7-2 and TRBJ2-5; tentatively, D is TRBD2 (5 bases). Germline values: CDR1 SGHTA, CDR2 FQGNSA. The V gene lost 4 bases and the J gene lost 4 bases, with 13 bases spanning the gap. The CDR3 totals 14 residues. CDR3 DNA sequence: TGTGCCAGCAGCTCGGACTCCCCCGCAGAGACCCAGTACTTC. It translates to CASSSDSPAETQYF.

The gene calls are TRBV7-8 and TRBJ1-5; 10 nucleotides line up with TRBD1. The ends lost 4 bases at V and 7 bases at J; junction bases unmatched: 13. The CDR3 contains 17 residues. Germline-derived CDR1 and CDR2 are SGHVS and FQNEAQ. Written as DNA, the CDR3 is TGTGCCAGCAGCTCGGGACAGGGGCGCGTTGGAGAGCAGCCCCAGCATTTT. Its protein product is CASSSGQGRVGEQPQHF.

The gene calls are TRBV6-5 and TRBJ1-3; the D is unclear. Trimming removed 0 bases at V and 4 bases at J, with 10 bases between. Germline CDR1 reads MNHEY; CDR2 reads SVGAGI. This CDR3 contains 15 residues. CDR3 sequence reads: CASSYSERVGNTIYF. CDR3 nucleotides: TGTGCCAGCAGTTACTCGGAAAGGGTCGGAAACACCATATATTTT.

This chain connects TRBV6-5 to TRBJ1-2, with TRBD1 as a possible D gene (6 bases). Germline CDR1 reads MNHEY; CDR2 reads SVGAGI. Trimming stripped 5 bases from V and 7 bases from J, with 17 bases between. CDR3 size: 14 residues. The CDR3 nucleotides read TGTGCCAGCAGTCCATGGGGGGGGCGCGGTGGCTACACCTTC. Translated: CASSPWGGRGGYTF.

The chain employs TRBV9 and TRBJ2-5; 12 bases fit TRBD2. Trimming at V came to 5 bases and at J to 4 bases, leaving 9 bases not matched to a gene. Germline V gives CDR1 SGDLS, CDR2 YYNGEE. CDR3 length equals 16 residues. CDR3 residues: CASSANGGLAGETQYF. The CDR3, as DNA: TGTGCCAGCAGTGCCAACGGGGGACTAGCGGGAGAGACCCAGTACTTC.

CDR3 amino acids: CASSVAAIGGSEAFF. The CDR3 DNA follows: TGTGCCAGCAGCGTAGCTGCCATAGGGGGCAGTGAAGCTTTCTTT. The rearrangement links TRBV9 to TRBJ1-1; 7 nucleotides agree with TRBD1. Trimming took 0 bases from V and 7 from J; bases not matched to a gene: 9. The CDR3 contains 15 residues. In germline, CDR1 is SGDLS, CDR2 YYNGEE.

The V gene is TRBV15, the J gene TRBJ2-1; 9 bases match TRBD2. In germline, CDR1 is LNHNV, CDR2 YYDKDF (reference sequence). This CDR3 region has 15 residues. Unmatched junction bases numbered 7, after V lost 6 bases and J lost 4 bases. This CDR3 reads CATSSGSSLYNEQFF. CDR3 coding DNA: TGTGCCACCAGTAGCGGGAGTTCGTTATACAATGAGCAGTTCTTC.

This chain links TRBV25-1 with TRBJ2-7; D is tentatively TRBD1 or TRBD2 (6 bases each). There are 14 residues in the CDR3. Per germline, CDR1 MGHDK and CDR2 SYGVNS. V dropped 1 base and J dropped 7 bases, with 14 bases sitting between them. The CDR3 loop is CASSEWGALGEQYF. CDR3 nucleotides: TGTGCCAGCAGTGAATGGGGGGCCTTGGGTGAGCAGTACTTC.

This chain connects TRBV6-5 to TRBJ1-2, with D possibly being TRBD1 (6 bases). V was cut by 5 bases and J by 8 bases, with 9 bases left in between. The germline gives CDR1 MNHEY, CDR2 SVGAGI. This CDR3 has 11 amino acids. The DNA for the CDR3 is TGTGCCAGCAGTGCCAGGGGCGGCTACACCTTC. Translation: CASSARGGYTF.

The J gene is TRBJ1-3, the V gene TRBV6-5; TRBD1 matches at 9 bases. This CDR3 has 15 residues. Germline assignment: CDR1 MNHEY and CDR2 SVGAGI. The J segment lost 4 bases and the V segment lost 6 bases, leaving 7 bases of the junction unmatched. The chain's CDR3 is CASSTRTGEGNTIYF. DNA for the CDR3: TGTGCCAGCAGCACCCGGACAGGGGAAGGAAACACCATATATTTT.

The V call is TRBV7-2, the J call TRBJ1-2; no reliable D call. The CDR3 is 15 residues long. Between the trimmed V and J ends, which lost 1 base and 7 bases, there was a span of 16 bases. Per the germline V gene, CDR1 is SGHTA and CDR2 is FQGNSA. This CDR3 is CASSLGALDSSGYTF. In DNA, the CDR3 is TGTGCCAGCAGCTTAGGGGCATTGGACTCGAGTGGCTACACCTTC.

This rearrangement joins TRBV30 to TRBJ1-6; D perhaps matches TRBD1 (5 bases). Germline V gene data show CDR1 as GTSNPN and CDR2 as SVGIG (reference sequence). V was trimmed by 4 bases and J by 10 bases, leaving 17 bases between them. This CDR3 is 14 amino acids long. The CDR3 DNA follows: TGTGCCTGGACGGGGGGGGGAAAGGGCTCACCCCTCCACTTT. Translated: CAWTGGGKGSPLHF.

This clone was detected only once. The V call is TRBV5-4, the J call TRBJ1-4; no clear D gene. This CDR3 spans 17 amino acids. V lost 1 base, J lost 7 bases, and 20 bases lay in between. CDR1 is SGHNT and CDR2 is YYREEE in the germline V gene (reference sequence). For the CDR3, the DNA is TGTGCCAGCAGCTTGTCCCCGATGGGTCAACGTGGTGAAAAACTGTTTTTT. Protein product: CASSLSPMGQRGEKLFF.

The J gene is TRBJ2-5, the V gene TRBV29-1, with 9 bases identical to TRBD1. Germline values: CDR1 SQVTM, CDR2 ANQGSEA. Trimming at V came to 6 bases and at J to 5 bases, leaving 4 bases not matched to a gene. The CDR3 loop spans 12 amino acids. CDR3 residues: CSVDRGAETQYF. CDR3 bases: TGCAGCGTCGACAGGGGGGCCGAGACCCAGTACTTC.

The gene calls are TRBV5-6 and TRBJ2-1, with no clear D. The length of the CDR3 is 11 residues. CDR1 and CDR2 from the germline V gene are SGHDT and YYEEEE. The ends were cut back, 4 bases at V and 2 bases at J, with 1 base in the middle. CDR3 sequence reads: CASSAYNEQFF. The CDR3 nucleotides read TGTGCCAGCAGCGCCTACAATGAGCAGTTCTTC.

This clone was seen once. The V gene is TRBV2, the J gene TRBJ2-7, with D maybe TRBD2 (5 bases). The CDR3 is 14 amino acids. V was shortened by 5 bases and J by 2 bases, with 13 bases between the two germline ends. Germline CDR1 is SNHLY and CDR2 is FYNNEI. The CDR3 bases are TGTGCCAGCAGTAACCTAGCAAAAGCCTACGAGCAGTACTTC. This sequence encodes CASSNLAKAYEQYF.

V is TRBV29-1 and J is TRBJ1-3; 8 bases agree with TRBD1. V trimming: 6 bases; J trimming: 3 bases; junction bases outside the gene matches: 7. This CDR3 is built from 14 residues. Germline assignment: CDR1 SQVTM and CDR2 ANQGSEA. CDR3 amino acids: CSVDTTGVGNTIYF. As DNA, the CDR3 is TGCAGCGTAGACACGACAGGGGTTGGAAACACCATATATTTT.

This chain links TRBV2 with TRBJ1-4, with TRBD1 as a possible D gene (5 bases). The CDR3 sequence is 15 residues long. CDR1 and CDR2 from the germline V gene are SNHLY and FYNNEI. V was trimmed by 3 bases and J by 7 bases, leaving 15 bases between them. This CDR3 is CASSEDQGWGEKLFF. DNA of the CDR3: TGTGCCAGCAGTGAGGATCAGGGATGGGGTGAAAAACTGTTTTTT.

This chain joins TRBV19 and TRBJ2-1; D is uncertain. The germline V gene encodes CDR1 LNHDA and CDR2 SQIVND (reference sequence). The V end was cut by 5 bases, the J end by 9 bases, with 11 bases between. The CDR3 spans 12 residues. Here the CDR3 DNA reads TGTGCCAGTAGTGTACGAGGTGGTGAGCAGTTCTTC. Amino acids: CASSVRGGEQFF.

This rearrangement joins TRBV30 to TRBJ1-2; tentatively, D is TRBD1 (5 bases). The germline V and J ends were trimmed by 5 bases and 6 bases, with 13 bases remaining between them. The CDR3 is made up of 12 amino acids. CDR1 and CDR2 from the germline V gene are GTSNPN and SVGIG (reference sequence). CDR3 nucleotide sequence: TGTGCCTGGTATCCAGGGAAGCATGGCTACACCTTC. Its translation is CAWYPGKHGYTF.